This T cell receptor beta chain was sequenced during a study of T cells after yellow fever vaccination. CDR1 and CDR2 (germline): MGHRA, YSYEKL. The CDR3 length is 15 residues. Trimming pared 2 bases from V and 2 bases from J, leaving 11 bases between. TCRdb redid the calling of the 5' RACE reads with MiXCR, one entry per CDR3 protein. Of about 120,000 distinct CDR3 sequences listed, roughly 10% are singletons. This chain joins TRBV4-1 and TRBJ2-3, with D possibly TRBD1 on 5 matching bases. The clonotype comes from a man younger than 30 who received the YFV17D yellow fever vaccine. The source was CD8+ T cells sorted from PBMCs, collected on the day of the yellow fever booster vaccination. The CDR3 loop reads CASSQLGPSTDTQYF. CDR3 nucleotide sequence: TGCGCCAGCAGCCAACTGGGGCCTTCCACAGATACGCAGTATTTT.